These 31 T cell receptor beta chains share one sample of origin, sequenced in a study of shared T cell receptors in the human thymus. Data came from immunoSEQ multiplex PCR; TCRdb stores just in-frame clones and leaves some out. This sample has roughly 500,000 clones, with about 84% found just once. This same sample was also part of a study on human thymus T cells.

Input material: thymocytes. These receptors were taken from a boy under two years old with a congenital heart defect.

The rearrangement joins TRBV30 to TRBJ2-5; a weak D match, TRBD1 (6 bases). The end of the DNA is better explained by TRBJ2-7, so the J call may be wrong. The germline gives CDR1 GTSNPN, CDR2 SVGIG (reference sequence). The CDR3 is 13 residues long. The CDR3 bases are TGTGCCTGGAGACAGGGCGTACTCTACGAGCAGTACTTC. It translates to CAWRQGVLYEQYF.

V gene TRBV2 combines with J gene TRBJ2-5; no clear D gene. Germline assignment: CDR1 SNHLY and CDR2 FYNNEI. This CDR3 contains 12 residues. V dropped 7 bases and J dropped 5 bases, with 11 bases sitting between them. The CDR3 sequence: CASNRAVETQYF. The CDR3 bases are TGTGCCAGCAATCGAGCCGTGGAGACCCAGTACTTC.

This chain uses TRBV27 with TRBJ2-1; D possibly corresponds to TRBD1 (5 bases). In germline, CDR1 is MNHEY, CDR2 SMNVEV (reference sequence). The CDR3 runs 18 residues. V was pared by 3 bases and J by 6 bases, with 24 bases between. For the CDR3, the DNA is TGTGCCAGCAGTTTGGGGTTGGGGCGACAGTGGGCTGGCAATGAGCAGTTCTTC. Protein sequence: CASSLGLGRQWAGNEQFF.

The chain carries TRBV9 and TRBJ2-1, with D hard to call. The CDR3 loop spans 16 amino acids. V lost 4 bases and J lost 10, with 24 bases in between. Germline-derived CDR1 and CDR2 are SGDLS and YYNGEE. The CDR3 DNA reads as TGTGCCAGCAGCCTAGGGTTAGGAGACTCCCCCGGGGAGCAGTTCTTC. The encoded protein is CASSLGLGDSPGEQFF.

This clone appeared a single time. This chain uses TRBV11-2 with TRBJ2-3; 9 bases are shared with TRBD2. The V gene end was trimmed by 1 base and the J gene end by 3 bases; junction bases not matched to a gene: 5. The CDR3 contains 16 residues. From germline, CDR1 is SGHAT and CDR2 FQNNGV. For the CDR3, the DNA is TGTGCCAGCAGCTTAGGGCTGAGCGGGAGGACAGATACGCAGTATTTT. Protein: CASSLGLSGRTDTQYF.

J is TRBJ2-1 and V is TRBV28; 8 nucleotides agree with TRBD2. The germline CDR1 and CDR2 sequences are MDHEN and SYDVKM. Unmatched junction bases numbered 5, after V lost 2 bases and J lost 8 bases. The CDR3 length is 14 residues. CDR3 sequence reads: CASSLEREFYEQFF. The DNA for the CDR3 is TGTGCCAGCAGTTTAGAGCGGGAGTTCTATGAGCAGTTCTTC.

This clone has only a few counts. The chain recombines TRBV18 with TRBJ2-1; TRBD2 agrees at 8 bases. The CDR3 covers 16 residues. Germline loops: CDR1 KGHSH, CDR2 LQKENI. V lost 2 bases and J lost 5; bases outside the gene matches: 8. The CDR3 sequence is CASSPGAGEGDNEQFF. As DNA, the CDR3 is TGTGCCAGCTCACCAGGAGCGGGAGAGGGGGACAATGAGCAGTTCTTC.

This clone has only one observation. V usage is TRBV7-6 and J usage is TRBJ2-7; 9 nucleotides align to TRBD1. This CDR3 is built from 16 residues. V shed 3 bases, J shed 5 bases, and the junction held 11 bases outside the gene matches. The germline V gene encodes CDR1 SGHVS and CDR2 FNYEAQ. The CDR3 here is CASSLRGRDRVHEQYF. CDR3 in DNA: TGTGCCAGCAGCTTGAGAGGCCGGGACAGGGTCCACGAGCAGTACTTC. Combining the CDR3 with reference TRBV7-6 and TRBJ2-7 gives the whole variable domain GAGVSQSPRYKVTKRGQDVALRCDPISGHVSLYWYRQALGQGPEFLTYFNYEAQQDKSGLPNDRFSAERPEGSISTLTIQRTEQRDSAMYRCASSLRGRDRVHEQYFGPGTRLTVT.

The chain has TRBV28 and TRBJ1-2; a weak D match, TRBD1 (5 bases). The CDR3 length is 15 residues. V lost 5 bases, J lost 0 bases, and 13 bases lay in between. CDR1 MDHEN and CDR2 SYDVKM come from the germline V gene. Here the CDR3 reads CASSPGRGANYGYTF. As DNA, the CDR3 is TGTGCCAGCAGTCCCGGGCGGGGGGCTAACTATGGCTACACCTTC.

This clone was picked up a small number of times. V gene TRBV5-1 combines with J gene TRBJ2-5; TRBD2 aligns across 11 bases. Trimming cost V 8 bases and J 2 bases; bases outside gene matches: 8. Germline V gene lookup returns CDR1 SGHRS and CDR2 YFSETQ. The CDR3 spans 15 residues. CDR3: CASSGRARLQETQYF. CDR3 in DNA: TGCGCCAGTAGCGGGAGGGCCCGGTTGCAAGAGACCCAGTACTTC. Looking up the rest from reference TRBV5-1 and TRBJ2-5 gives the full variable domain: KAGVTQTPRYLIKTRGQQVTLSCSPISGHRSVSWYQQTPGQGLQFLFEYFSETQRNKGNFPGRFSGRQFSNSRSEMNVSTLELGDSALYLCASSGRARLQETQYFGPGTRLLVL.

The chain links TRBV12-5 to TRBJ2-6; the match to TRBD1 covers 10 bases. Unmatched junction bases numbered 5, after V lost 0 bases and J lost 0 bases. Germline CDR1 and CDR2: LGHNT and FRNRAP. This CDR3 region has 19 residues. CDR3 in DNA: TGTGCTAGTGGTTTGGTAGAGGGGGACAGGGGCTCTGGGGCCAACGTCCTGACTTTC. Protein product: CASGLVEGDRGSGANVLTF.

The chain combines TRBV4-3 with TRBJ2-1; TRBD2 matches 9 bases. J was trimmed by 4 bases and V by 0 bases; bases with no gene match: 4. Per germline, CDR1 LGHNA and CDR2 YSLEER. The CDR3 extends over 16 amino acids. The CDR3 DNA sequence: TGCGCCAGCAGCCAAGATTCTAGCGGGATTTACAATGAGCAGTTCTTC. Translated, it gives CASSQDSSGIYNEQFF.

This chain uses TRBV28 with TRBJ2-7; maybe TRBD1 (6 bases). V lost 8 bases, J lost 0 bases, and 8 bases lay in between. Germline assignment: CDR1 MDHEN and CDR2 SYDVKM. The CDR3 consists of 12 residues. In DNA, the CDR3 is TGTGCCAGCCAGGGGAGCTCCTACGAGCAGTACTTC. This translates into CASQGSSYEQYF.

J is TRBJ2-4 and V is TRBV5-1, with D tentatively TRBD1 (5 bases). Trimming took off 3 bases at V and 4 bases at J, with 17 bases between the two ends. CDR3 size: 16 residues. Germline V lookup: CDR1 SGHRS, CDR2 YFSETQ. DNA for the CDR3: TGCGCCAGCAGCTGGGGCTCGGACGGACATAAAAACATTCAGTACTTC. Protein: CASSWGSDGHKNIQYF.

V gene TRBV10-3 combines with J gene TRBJ1-1, with 9 bases aligning to TRBD1. This CDR3 has 13 amino acids. Germline V lookup: CDR1 ENHRY, CDR2 SYGVKD. Unmatched junction bases numbered 5, after V lost 7 bases and J lost 5 bases. The CDR3 DNA reads as TGTGCCATCAAGGGGGACAGGGAAACTGAAGCTTTCTTT. Amino acids: CAIKGDRETEAFF.

The rearrangement uses TRBV4-1 and TRBJ2-5; 7 nucleotides match TRBD2. J was trimmed by 5 bases and V by 2 bases; bases with no gene match: 14. This CDR3 is 17 amino acids long. Germline CDR1 MGHRA, CDR2 YSYEKL. The CDR3 spells CASSQPPLAARGETQYF. Written as DNA, the CDR3 is TGCGCCAGCAGCCAACCCCCCCTAGCGGCGCGTGGGGAGACCCAGTACTTC.

This chain connects TRBV5-1 to TRBJ2-1; 7 bases agree with TRBD2. This CDR3 has 16 residues. The V and J ends lost 5 bases and 0 bases, in that order; junction bases with no gene match: 8. The germline V gene encodes CDR1 SGHRS and CDR2 YFSETQ. This CDR3 reads CASRLLATSSYNEQFF. The CDR3 DNA reads as TGCGCCAGCAGGTTACTAGCGACAAGCTCCTACAATGAGCAGTTCTTC.

This clone appeared a few times. The chain couples TRBV30 to TRBJ1-2; 12 bases are a match to TRBD1. The junction had 11 bases not matched to a gene; V was cut back by 1 base and J by 8 bases. The CDR3 runs to 16 residues. Germline lookup yields CDR1 GTSNPN and CDR2 SVGIG (reference sequence). The CDR3 is CAWSAPPGQGAGGYTF. In DNA, the CDR3 is TGTGCCTGGAGTGCACCCCCGGGACAGGGGGCGGGAGGCTACACCTTC.

V is TRBV20-1 and J is TRBJ2-5; D is uncertain. Germline CDR1 and CDR2: DFQATT and SNEGSKA (reference sequence). The CDR3 is 11 amino acids. V gave up 8 bases and J gave up 2 bases, with 9 bases separating them. The CDR3: CSPRVQETQYF. In DNA, the CDR3 is TGCAGTCCGCGCGTTCAAGAGACCCAGTACTTC.

This clone was picked up a small number of times. This sequence joins TRBV11-2 and TRBJ2-7; D unclear. The V and J ends lost 0 bases and 3 bases respectively, with 9 bases between them. The CDR3 has 14 amino acids. Per the germline V gene, CDR1 is SGHAT and CDR2 is FQNNGV. The CDR3 spells CASSLDDNSYEQYF. The CDR3 region has the DNA TGTGCCAGCAGCTTAGATGATAACAGCTACGAGCAGTACTTC.

V and J are TRBV10-3 and TRBJ1-1; TRBD1 agrees at 8 bases. The CDR3 runs 11 residues. The V and J ends lost 7 bases and 7 bases, in that order; junction bases with no gene match: 2. Germline CDR1 and CDR2: ENHRY and SYGVKD. This chain's CDR3 is CAIKDRDEAFF. CDR3 bases: TGTGCCATCAAGGACAGGGATGAAGCTTTCTTT.

The chain recombines TRBV28 with TRBJ2-3; tentative D call: TRBD2 (6 bases). V was clipped by 6 bases and J by 2 bases, with 21 bases between them. The CDR3 covers 17 residues. CDR1 is MDHEN, CDR2 SYDVKM, per germline. The CDR3 coding sequence is TGTGCCAGCAGGTCATCCCTAGCGCTCTATGCCACAGATACGCAGTATTTT. This gives the protein CASRSSLALYATDTQYF.

The V call is TRBV9, the J call TRBJ2-1, with 8 bases matching TRBD1. The CDR3 is 15 residues long. The ends lost 2 bases at V and 5 bases at J; junction bases unmatched: 6. Germline lookup yields CDR1 SGDLS and CDR2 YYNGEE. The CDR3 DNA reads TGTGCCAGCAGCGTCCGACAGGGGACGAACAATGAGCAGTTCTTC. Amino acids: CASSVRQGTNNEQFF.

This chain uses TRBV19 with TRBJ1-2; tentative D call: TRBD1 (5 bases). CDR1 and CDR2 from the germline V gene are LNHDA and SQIVND (reference sequence). Trimming took off 6 bases at V and 2 bases at J, with 22 bases between the two ends. This CDR3 spans 17 amino acids. This CDR3 reads CASRKTDTLDPNYGYTF. CDR3 DNA: TGTGCCAGTAGAAAAACGGACACTTTGGATCCCAACTATGGCTACACCTTC.

The V call is TRBV27, the J call TRBJ1-2; D uncertain. Per the germline V gene, CDR1 is MNHEY and CDR2 is SMNVEV (reference sequence). The V end was cut by 2 bases, the J end by 4 bases, with 14 bases between. The CDR3 has 15 amino acids. CDR3 nucleotides: TGTGCCAGCAGTTTAGCTCAGAAAGGAGGCTATGGCTACACCTTC. It specifies CASSLAQKGGYGYTF.

The chain couples TRBV11-2 to TRBJ2-7; TRBD2 is a possible D gene (6 bases). Trimming left V 2 bases short and J 2 bases short, with 13 bases between. Germline loops: CDR1 SGHAT, CDR2 FQNNGV. The CDR3 is 15 amino acids. Here the CDR3 reads CASSLRRRGPYEQYF. CDR3 DNA: TGTGCCAGCAGCTTAAGGCGGCGGGGACCCTACGAGCAGTACTTC.

The chain has TRBV29-1 and TRBJ1-5; D call uncertain. From germline, CDR1 is SQVTM and CDR2 ANQGSEA. The CDR3 length is 12 residues. V was trimmed by 6 bases and J by 7 bases, leaving 13 bases between them. The CDR3 DNA sequence: TGCAGCGTCGGACTGAGAGGGCAGCCCCAGCATTTT. Its translation is CSVGLRGQPQHF.

The CDR3: CASSLGRQGAGYEQYF. CDR3 coding DNA: TGTGCCAGCAGTTTAGGGAGACAGGGGGCCGGCTACGAGCAGTACTTC. The gene calls are TRBV27 and TRBJ2-7; 10 bases match TRBD1. The CDR3 is 16 residues long. Trimming cost V 2 bases and J 3 bases; bases outside gene matches: 7. Germline loops: CDR1 MNHEY, CDR2 SMNVEV (reference sequence).

A single count supports this clone. The rearrangement uses TRBV25-1 and TRBJ2-7; D may be TRBD2 (6 bases). Germline V lookup: CDR1 MGHDK, CDR2 SYGVNS. The CDR3 totals 15 residues. Trimming left V 5 bases short and J 0 bases short, with 14 bases between. The CDR3 DNA sequence: TGTGCCAGCAGTTACCCTGGGGGGAGCTCCTACGAGCAGTACTTC. Protein product: CASSYPGGSSYEQYF.

The J gene is TRBJ1-5, the V gene TRBV2; 7 positions match TRBD1. The CDR3 spans 13 residues. Trimming took 9 bases from V and 3 from J; bases not matched to a gene: 5. Germline CDR1 and CDR2: SNHLY and FYNNEI. The CDR3 coding sequence is TGTGCCAGTCGACAGGGTTACAATCAGCCCCAGCATTTT. Its protein is CASRQGYNQPQHF.

This chain joins TRBV11-3 and TRBJ2-5; maybe TRBD2 (6 bases). Germline lookup yields CDR1 SGHNT and CDR2 YENEEA. This CDR3 has 14 residues. The V end was cut by 5 bases, the J end by 4 bases, with 14 bases between. Here the CDR3 reads CASSHIPRGETQYF. CDR3 DNA: TGTGCCAGCAGCCACATTCCGCGGGGAGAGACCCAGTACTTC.